This passage covers 31 T cell receptor beta chains from one sample sequenced in a study of T cells in Graves' hyperthyroidism and ophthalmopathy. TCR beta CDR3 regions were amplified from RNA transcripts. The TCR CDR3 was amplified in a first-round RT-PCR using the HTBI primer set. In TCRdb, the multiplex PCR reads were re-called with MiXCR into one record per CDR3 protein. The sample records some 250,000 distinct CDR3 sequences, less than 15% being singletons. The specimen was blood. The receptors here all came from a woman aged 35 to 49 with Graves' hyperthyroidism that later progressed to Graves' ophthalmopathy.

This clonotype came up a few times. The CDR3 nucleotides read TGTGCCAGCAGTCTAAAAAATGGGGGAGGTGAGCAGTTCTTC. This translates into CASSLKNGGGEQFF. This chain uses TRBV7-3 with TRBJ2-1; tentatively, D is TRBD2 (6 bases). Germline values: CDR1 SGHTA, CDR2 FQGTGA. Trimming cost V 6 bases and J 9 bases, with 18 bases left between them. The CDR3 has 14 amino acids. Drawing the rest from reference TRBV7-3 and TRBJ2-1, the complete variable domain is GAGVSQTPSNKVTEKGKYVELRCDPISGHTALYWYRQSLGQGPEFLIYFQGTGAADDSGLPNDRFFAVRPEGSVSTLKIQRTERGDSAVYLCASSLKNGGGEQFFGPGTRLTVL.

This clonotype appeared many times. The chain links TRBV20-1 to TRBJ2-2; 10 bases line up with TRBD2. The germline V gene encodes CDR1 DFQATT and CDR2 SNEGSKA (reference sequence). The CDR3 is made up of 17 amino acids. With V trimmed by 2 bases and J by 4 bases, 10 bases remained unmatched. CDR3 protein: CSARPPSGGGGTGELFF. CDR3 bases: TGCAGTGCTAGACCACCTAGCGGGGGCGGGGGCACCGGGGAGCTGTTTTTT.

This clonotype was recorded many times. The genes are TRBV6-5 and TRBJ2-2; tentatively, D is TRBD2 (6 bases). V shed 1 base and J shed 7 bases, with 22 bases lying between them. CDR3 length: 18 residues. The germline CDR1 and CDR2 sequences are MNHEY and SVGAGI. The CDR3 DNA is TGTGCCAGCAGTTACTGGAAACGGGACTCTTGGCGGGACGGGGAGCTGTTTTTT. This sequence encodes CASSYWKRDSWRDGELFF.

Comments on this clonotype: This may stem from a read error, because a much larger clone lies one nucleotide away. V usage is TRBV18 and J usage is TRBJ1-4; D is perhaps TRBD1 (5 bases). CDR1 KGHSH and CDR2 LQKENI come from the germline V gene. V lost 2 bases to trimming and J lost 0 bases, with 10 bases between them. This CDR3 has 16 amino acids. CDR3: CASSPTRTPTNEKLFF. CDR3 in DNA: TGTGCCAGCTCACCAACCCGGACACCAACTAATGAAAAACTGTTTTTT.

J is TRBJ2-1 and V is TRBV11-3, with TRBD2 identical over 11 bases. The CDR3 contains 16 residues. J gave up 12 bases and V 1 base, and 11 bases lay outside the gene matches. Germline V lookup: CDR1 SGHNT, CDR2 YENEEA. Here the CDR3 DNA reads TGTGCCAGCAGCTTAGTCGGACTAGCGGGTCAGGGGGGGCAGTTCTTC. It translates to CASSLVGLAGQGGQFF.

V gene TRBV6-1 combines with J gene TRBJ1-2, with D possibly matching TRBD1 (6 bases). The CDR3 length is 13 residues. Trimming removed 8 bases from V and 3 bases from J, with 13 bases in between. Germline V gene lookup returns CDR1 MNHNS and CDR2 SASEGT. DNA of the CDR3: TGTGCCAGCTATGAGGGGGGCGACTATGGCTACACCTTC. This sequence encodes CASYEGGDYGYTF.

J is TRBJ2-2 and V is TRBV19; D is possibly TRBD2 (6 bases). CDR1 LNHDA and CDR2 SQIVND come from the germline V gene (reference sequence). This CDR3 is built from 13 residues. The germline V and J ends were trimmed by 3 bases and 9 bases, with 11 bases remaining between them. CDR3 DNA sequence: TGTGCCAGTAGTATCGGCGGGACCCGGGAGCTGTTTTTT. Translating it yields CASSIGGTRELFF.

V and J are TRBV28 and TRBJ2-4, with no clear D. The ends were cut back, 3 bases at V and 0 bases at J, with 6 bases in the middle. CDR3 length: 14 residues. Germline V gives CDR1 MDHEN, CDR2 SYDVKM. The CDR3 spells CASSFYLAKNIQYF. As DNA, the CDR3 is TGTGCCAGCAGTTTCTACCTAGCCAAAAACATTCAGTACTTC.

This clonotype appeared many times. V and J are TRBV18 and TRBJ2-7; a weak D match, TRBD2 (5 bases). V shed 5 bases and J shed 0 bases, with 14 bases lying between them. The CDR3 is 15 residues long. CDR1 and CDR2 (germline): KGHSH, LQKENI. CDR3 bases: TGTGCCAGCTCAGATTACCGGACTTTCTCCTACGAGCAGTACTTC. Amino acid sequence: CASSDYRTFSYEQYF.

This clonotype has at least ten counts. V is TRBV5-1 and J is TRBJ2-7, with 7 bases aligning to TRBD1. CDR1 and CDR2 from the germline V gene are SGHRS and YFSETQ. V was clipped by 4 bases and J by 6 bases; unmatched bases: 10. This CDR3 comprises 14 residues. This CDR3 is CASSVYRGKAEQYF. In nucleotides, the CDR3 is TGCGCCAGCAGCGTCTACAGGGGCAAGGCCGAGCAGTACTTC.

The chain has TRBV9 and TRBJ2-1; 12 nucleotides line up with TRBD2. Trimming cost V 4 bases and J 10 bases; bases outside gene matches: 3. Germline V gene sequence: CDR1 SGDLS, CDR2 YYNGEE. This CDR3 contains 13 residues. CDR3 nucleotide sequence: TGTGCCAGCAGCCAAGGGACTAGCGGGGAGCAGTTCTTC. This sequence encodes CASSQGTSGEQFF.

CDR3 protein: CASSSGLRTGARQPQHF. The DNA for the CDR3 is TGTGCCAGCAGCTCAGGGCTGAGGACAGGAGCGCGTCAGCCCCAGCATTTT. This chain joins TRBV7-9 and TRBJ1-5, with 7 bases identical to TRBD1. V was pared by 4 bases and J by 6 bases, with 15 bases of the junction left unmatched. Germline CDR1 and CDR2: SEHNR and FQNEAQ (reference sequence). The CDR3 contains 17 residues.

As regards this clonotype: A much larger clone sits a single nucleotide away, making a read error possible. CDR3 in DNA: TGCGCCAGCAGCCAAGTGAGCTTAGTTAGCACAGATACGCAGTATTTT. It yields the protein CASSQVSLVSTDTQYF. V usage is TRBV4-1 and J usage is TRBJ2-3; D uncertain. CDR1 is MGHRA, CDR2 YSYEKL, per germline. The CDR3 is 16 residues long. Trimming took off 1 base at V and 0 bases at J, with 11 bases between the two ends.

V gene TRBV28 combines with J gene TRBJ2-1, with 13 bases identical to TRBD2. Losses at the gene ends were 6 bases for V and 4 bases for J; bases not matched to a gene: 9. In germline, CDR1 is MDHEN, CDR2 SYDVKM. The CDR3 runs to 17 residues. The CDR3 is CASRLLAGGPRYNEQFF. For the CDR3, the DNA is TGTGCCAGCAGGCTACTAGCGGGAGGGCCTCGGTACAATGAGCAGTTCTTC.

In its sample, this clonotype was seen a few times. This may stem from a read error, because a much larger clone lies one nucleotide away. This chain connects TRBV3-1 to TRBJ2-4; D uncertain. The germline V gene encodes CDR1 LGHDT and CDR2 YNNKEL (reference sequence). This CDR3 comprises 13 residues. The CDR3 loop is CAGSQGAKNIQYF. CDR3 nucleotides: TGTGCCGGCAGCCAAGGGGCCAAAAACATTCAGTACTTC. The variable domain in full, completed from reference TRBV3-1 and TRBJ2-4, reads DTAVSQTPKYLVTQMGNDKSIKCEQNLGHDTMYWYKQDSKKFLKIMFSYNNKELIINETVPNRFSPKSPDKAHLNLHINSLELGDSAVYFCAGSQGAKNIQYFGAGTRLSVL.

J is TRBJ2-5 and V is TRBV5-1; tentative D call: TRBD2 (6 bases). The CDR3 runs 13 residues. CDR1 SGHRS and CDR2 YFSETQ come from the germline V gene. Trimming removed 3 bases at V and 5 bases at J, with 11 bases between. CDR3 sequence reads: CASSYGTYETQYF. The CDR3 nucleotides read TGCGCCAGCAGCTACGGGACTTATGAGACCCAGTACTTC.

This clonotype occurred many times. This chain connects TRBV9 to TRBJ2-1; maybe TRBD2 (5 bases). The CDR3 runs to 14 residues. Trimming stripped 6 bases from V and 9 bases from J, with 19 bases between. The germline V gene has CDR1 SGDLS and CDR2 YYNGEE. In DNA form, the CDR3 reads TGTGCCAGCACGGAGGACCAAGTATTCAGTGAGCAGTTCTTC. Its protein product is CASTEDQVFSEQFF.

This clonotype was found many times. The chain joins TRBV6-1 to TRBJ1-5; the D is unclear. Germline CDR1 MNHNS, CDR2 SASEGT. The CDR3 has 14 residues. V lost 6 bases and J 2 bases, leaving 11 bases between the germline ends. The CDR3 region has the DNA TGTGCCAGCAGGGCCGACACACGCAATCAGCCCCAGCATTTT. Amino acid sequence: CASRADTRNQPQHF.

In its sample, this clonotype was seen many times. DNA for the CDR3: TGTGCCAGCAGGAACAGGGGGGGATTCTTAGCGGGAGGGCGGACCGGGGAGCTGTTTTTT. This translates into CASRNRGGFLAGGRTGELFF. This chain joins TRBV11-2 and TRBJ2-2, with TRBD2 matching over 11 bases. Trimming took 6 bases from V and 5 from J; bases not matched to a gene: 20. Germline assignment: CDR1 SGHAT and CDR2 FQNNGV. This CDR3 has 20 residues.

Comment on this clonotype: This may stem from a read error, because a much larger clone lies one nucleotide away. This rearrangement joins TRBV6-2 or TRBV6-3 to TRBJ2-3, with 10 bases lining up with TRBD2. J gave up 3 bases and V 6 bases, and 6 bases lay outside the gene matches. Germline V gene lookup returns CDR1 MNHEY and CDR2 SVGEGT. This CDR3 is built from 15 residues. This CDR3 reads CASSPRSGGTDTQYF. CDR3 bases: TGTGCCAGCAGCCCCCGTAGCGGGGGGACAGATACGCAGTATTTT.

About this clonotype: This could be a read error, since a much larger clone is one nucleotide away. The chain employs TRBV20-1 and TRBJ2-1; perhaps TRBD1 as D (5 bases). Trimming cost V 5 bases and J 10 bases, with 12 bases left between them. Germline CDR1 is DFQATT and CDR2 is SNEGSKA (reference sequence). CDR3 length: 11 amino acids. For the CDR3, the DNA is TGCAGTGCTCGACAGCCTTTCGAGCAGTTCTTC. As protein: CSARQPFEQFF.

In this sample, this clonotype turned up many times. The gene calls are TRBV11-2 and TRBJ2-1; tentatively, D is TRBD1 or TRBD2 (7 bases each). CDR1 SGHAT and CDR2 FQNNGV come from the germline V gene. Trimming removed 4 bases from V and 5 bases from J, with 21 bases in between. The length of the CDR3 is 17 residues. The CDR3 loop reads CASSSKGAGLADNEQFF. The CDR3 bases are TGTGCCAGCAGCTCCAAGGGGGCGGGGCTAGCGGACAATGAGCAGTTCTTC.

This clonotype was detected many times. This rearrangement joins TRBV13 to TRBJ2-7; TRBD2 aligns across 8 bases. The CDR3 covers 15 residues. Trimming cost V 5 bases and J 7 bases; bases outside gene matches: 13. Per the germline V gene, CDR1 is PRHDT and CDR2 is FYEKMQ (reference sequence). In nucleotides, the CDR3 is TGTGCCAGCAGCCCCCGAACGGGAGGGCCGTGGGAGCAGTACTTC. Translated: CASSPRTGGPWEQYF.

As concerns this clonotype: A much larger clone differs by one base, so this may be a read error. V is TRBV12-3 or TRBV12-4 and J is TRBJ2-1, with TRBD2 identical over 11 bases. Trimming cost V 5 bases and J 10 bases; bases outside gene matches: 4. This CDR3 region has 13 residues. The CDR3 DNA follows: TGTGCCAGCAGTCCTCGACTAGCGGGAGAGCAGTTCTTC. It specifies CASSPRLAGEQFF.

This clonotype was observed at least ten times. This chain joins TRBV13 and TRBJ2-1; tentative D call: TRBD1 (5 bases). The CDR3 runs to 14 residues. V gave up 7 bases and J gave up 6 bases, with 16 bases separating them. Germline V gene sequence: CDR1 PRHDT, CDR2 FYEKMQ (reference sequence). In DNA form, the CDR3 reads TGTGCCAGCACCTTGGGGCCTCCTATCAATGAGCAGTTCTTC. Its protein product is CASTLGPPINEQFF.

The gene calls are TRBV5-6 and TRBJ1-5; D unresolved. With 0 bases removed from V and 2 bases from J, the gap between germline ends came to 9 bases. Germline CDR1 SGHDT, CDR2 YYEEEE. The CDR3 length is 15 residues. The CDR3: CASSLGPGGNQPQHF. The CDR3, as DNA: TGTGCCAGCAGCTTGGGTCCAGGAGGCAATCAGCCCCAGCATTTT. Combining the CDR3 with reference TRBV5-6 and TRBJ1-5 gives the whole variable domain DAGVTQSPTHLIKTRGQQVTLRCSPKSGHDTVSWYQQALGQGPQFIFQYYEEEERQRGNFPDRFSGHQFPNYSSELNVNALLLGDSALYLCASSLGPGGNQPQHFGDGTRLSIL.

V usage is TRBV10-3 and J usage is TRBJ2-1; D is ambiguous. The CDR3 has 12 amino acids. V shed 11 bases and J shed 5 bases, with 13 bases lying between them. Germline values: CDR1 ENHRY, CDR2 SYGVKD. The CDR3 region has the DNA TGTGCCTCGGGTCCCCTAGACAATGAGCAGTTCTTC. The encoded protein is CASGPLDNEQFF.

This clonotype was detected ten times or more. Written as DNA, the CDR3 is TGTGCCAGCAGCCCTTTTGGGGGCGGGAACACAGATACGCAGTATTTT. Translation: CASSPFGGGNTDTQYF. The chain uses TRBV7-2 and TRBJ2-3; the D gene could be TRBD1 or TRBD2 (6 bases each). Germline V CDR1 and CDR2: SGHTA, FQGNSA. This CDR3 spans 16 amino acids. Trimming shortened V by 5 bases and J by 2 bases, and 17 bases separated the two germline ends. Full variable domain (rest looked up from reference TRBV7-2 and TRBJ2-3): GAGVSQSPSNKVTEKGKDVELRCDPISGHTALYWYRQSLGQGLEFLIYFQGNSAPDKSGLPSDRFSAERTGGSVSTLTIQRTQQEDSAVYLCASSPFGGGNTDTQYFGPGTRLTVL.

This clonotype was found many times. The rearrangement uses TRBV29-1 and TRBJ1-2; D remains unclear. Trimming pared 4 bases from V and 1 base from J, leaving 4 bases between. The CDR3 covers 11 residues. The germline CDR1 and CDR2 sequences are SQVTM and ANQGSEA. This CDR3 reads CSVAFNYGYTF. DNA for the CDR3: TGCAGCGTTGCATTTAACTATGGCTACACCTTC. The variable domain in full, completed from reference TRBV29-1 and TRBJ1-2, reads SAVISQKPSRDICQRGTSLTIQCQVDSQVTMMFWYRQQPGQSLTLIATANQGSEATYESGFVIDKFPISRPNLTFSTLTVSNMSPEDSSIYLCSVAFNYGYTFGSGTRLTVV.

About this clonotype itself: This sequence may be a read error, since a much larger clone differs from it by one base. The chain uses TRBV7-9 and TRBJ1-6; maybe TRBD1 (6 bases). Germline CDR1 SEHNR, CDR2 FQNEAQ (reference sequence). CDR3 length: 16 amino acids. Here the CDR3 reads CPSSLGSGVYNSPLHF. DNA for the CDR3: TGTCCCAGCAGCTTAGGGTCAGGGGTTTATAATTCACCCCTCCACTTT.

This clonotype showed up many times. This chain uses TRBV2 with TRBJ2-5; 10 nucleotides line up with TRBD2. There are 16 residues in the CDR3. Trimming cost V 7 bases and J 3 bases; bases outside gene matches: 11. Looked up from germline, CDR1 is SNHLY and CDR2 is FYNNEI. DNA of the CDR3: TGTGCCAGCACCCGGTTGACTAGCGGGCGGGAAGAGACCCAGTACTTC. Translated: CASTRLTSGREETQYF.